This T cell receptor (beta chain) was sequenced during a study of T cell repertoires in cytomegalovirus infection. Study-level background: It was the public TCR beta signatures that indicated both CMV infection and matching HLA type.

V trimming: 7 bases; J trimming: 0 bases; junction bases outside the gene matches: 2. CDR1 is MNHEY and CDR2 is SVGEGT in the germline V gene. This CDR3 has 14 residues. This clonotype showed up just a few times. The antigen is undetermined. Study findings and constraints: The cumulative frequency of public TCR beta families identified carriers of CMV plus the relevant HLA.

TCRdb independently ran MiXCR on the reads; one entry per CDR3 protein. This sample has 100,000 or so distinct CDR3 sequences, with about 22% found just once. V is TRBV6-2 or TRBV6-3 and J is TRBJ2-7; the match to TRBD2 covers 11 bases. Material for sequencing was CD8+ T cells from PBMCs. The receptor was isolated from a human donor in good health (CMV status not recorded). Some clones in this sample may be carry-over from other donors' samples. CDR3 bases: TGTGCCAGCACTACTAGCGGGAGCTCCTACGAGCAGTACTTC. Protein sequence: CASTTSGSSYEQYF.